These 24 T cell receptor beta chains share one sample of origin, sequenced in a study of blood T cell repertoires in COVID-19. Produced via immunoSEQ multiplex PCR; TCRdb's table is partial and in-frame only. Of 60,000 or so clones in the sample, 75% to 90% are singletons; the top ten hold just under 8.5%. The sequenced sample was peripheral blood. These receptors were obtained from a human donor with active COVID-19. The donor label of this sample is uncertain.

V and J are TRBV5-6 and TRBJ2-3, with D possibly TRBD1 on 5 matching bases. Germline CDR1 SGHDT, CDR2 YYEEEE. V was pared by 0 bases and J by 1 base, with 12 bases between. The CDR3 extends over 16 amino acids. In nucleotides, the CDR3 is TGTGCCAGCAGCTTGGCCGGGCAGGGCGGCACAGATACGCAGTATTTT. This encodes CASSLAGQGGTDTQYF.

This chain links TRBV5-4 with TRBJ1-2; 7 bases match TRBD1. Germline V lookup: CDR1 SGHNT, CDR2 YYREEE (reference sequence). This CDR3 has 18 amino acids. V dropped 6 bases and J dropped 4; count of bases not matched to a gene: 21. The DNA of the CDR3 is TGTGCCAGCACCCCGAACTCCGCAGGGGGTTCGAGGGGCTATGGCTACACCTTC. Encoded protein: CASTPNSAGGSRGYGYTF.

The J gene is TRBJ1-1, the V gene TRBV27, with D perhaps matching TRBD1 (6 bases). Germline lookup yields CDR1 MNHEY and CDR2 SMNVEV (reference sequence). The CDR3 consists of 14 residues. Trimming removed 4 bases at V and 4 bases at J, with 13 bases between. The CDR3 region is CASSYQGFGTEAFF. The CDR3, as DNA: TGTGCCAGCAGTTATCAGGGGTTCGGCACTGAAGCTTTCTTT.

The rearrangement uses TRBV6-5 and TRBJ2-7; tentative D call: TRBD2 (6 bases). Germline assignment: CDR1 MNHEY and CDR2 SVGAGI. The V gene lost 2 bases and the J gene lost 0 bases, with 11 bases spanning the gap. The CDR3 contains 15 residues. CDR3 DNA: TGTGCCAGCAGTTACGGCGGGGCCAGCTCCTACGAGCAGTACTTC. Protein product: CASSYGGASSYEQYF.

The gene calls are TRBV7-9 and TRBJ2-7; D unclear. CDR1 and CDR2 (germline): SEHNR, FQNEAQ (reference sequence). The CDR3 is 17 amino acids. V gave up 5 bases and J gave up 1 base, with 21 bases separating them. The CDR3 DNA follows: TGTGCCAGCAGCAACACAGATGGGCAGAACCCTTCCTACGAGCAGTACTTC. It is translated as CASSNTDGQNPSYEQYF.

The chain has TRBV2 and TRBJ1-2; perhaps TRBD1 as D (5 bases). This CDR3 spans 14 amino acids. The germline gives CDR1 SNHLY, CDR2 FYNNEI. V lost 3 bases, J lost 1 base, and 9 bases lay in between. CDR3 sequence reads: CASSDGQGNYGYTF. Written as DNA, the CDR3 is TGTGCCAGCAGTGACGGCCAGGGTAACTATGGCTACACCTTC.

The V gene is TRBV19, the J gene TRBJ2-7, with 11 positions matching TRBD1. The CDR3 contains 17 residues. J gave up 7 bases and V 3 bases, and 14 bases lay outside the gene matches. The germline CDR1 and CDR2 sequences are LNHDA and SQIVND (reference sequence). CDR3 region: CASSIEGTGGLTGEQYF. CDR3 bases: TGTGCCAGTAGTATCGAAGGGACAGGGGGATTGACGGGAGAGCAGTACTTC. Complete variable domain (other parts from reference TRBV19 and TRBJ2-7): DGGITQSPKYLFRKEGQNVTLSCEQNLNHDAMYWYRQDPGQGLRLIYYSQIVNDFQKGDIAEGYSVSREKKESFPLTVTSAQKNPTAFYLCASSIEGTGGLTGEQYFGPGTRLTVT.

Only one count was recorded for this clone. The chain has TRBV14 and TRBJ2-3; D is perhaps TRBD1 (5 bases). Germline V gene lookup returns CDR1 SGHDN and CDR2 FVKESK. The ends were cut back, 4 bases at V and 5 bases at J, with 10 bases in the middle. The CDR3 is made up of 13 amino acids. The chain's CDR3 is CASSPRGVDTQYF. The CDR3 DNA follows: TGTGCCAGCAGCCCTAGGGGTGTAGATACGCAGTATTTT. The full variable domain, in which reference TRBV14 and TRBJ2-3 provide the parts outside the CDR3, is EAGVTQFPSHSVIEKGQTVTLRCDPISGHDNLYWYRRVMGKEIKFLLHFVKESKQDESGMPNNRFLAERTGGTYSTLKVQPAELEDSGVYFCASSPRGVDTQYFGPGTRLTVL.

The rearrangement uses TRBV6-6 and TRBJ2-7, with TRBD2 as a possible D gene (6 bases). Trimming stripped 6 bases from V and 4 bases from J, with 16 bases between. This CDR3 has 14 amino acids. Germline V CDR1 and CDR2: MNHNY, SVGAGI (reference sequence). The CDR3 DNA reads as TGTGCCAGCAGCCCTACTAGCTACCTATACGAGCAGTACTTC. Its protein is CASSPTSYLYEQYF.

The CDR3 region has the DNA TGTGCCAGCAGATTAGACAGGAGACCCTACAATGAGCAGTTCTTC. Its protein is CASRLDRRPYNEQFF. The rearrangement links TRBV28 to TRBJ2-1, with a possible D match to TRBD1 (6 bases). The CDR3 length is 15 residues. CDR1 MDHEN and CDR2 SYDVKM come from the germline V gene. The V end was cut by 6 bases, the J end by 2 bases, with 14 bases between.

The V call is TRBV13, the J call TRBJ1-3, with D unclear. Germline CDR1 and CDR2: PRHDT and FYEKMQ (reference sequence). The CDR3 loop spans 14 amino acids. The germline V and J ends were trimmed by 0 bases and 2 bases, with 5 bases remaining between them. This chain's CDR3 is CASSLGRAGNTIYF. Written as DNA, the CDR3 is TGTGCCAGCAGCTTAGGGAGGGCTGGAAACACCATATATTTT.

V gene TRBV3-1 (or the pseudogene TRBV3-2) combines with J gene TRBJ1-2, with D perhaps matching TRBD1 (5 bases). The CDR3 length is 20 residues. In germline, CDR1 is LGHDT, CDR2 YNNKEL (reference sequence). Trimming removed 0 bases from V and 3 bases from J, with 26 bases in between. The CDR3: CASSQDPILLQEQWYYGYTF. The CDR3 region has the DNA TGTGCCAGCAGCCAAGATCCTATACTGCTACAGGAACAGTGGTACTATGGCTACACCTTC.

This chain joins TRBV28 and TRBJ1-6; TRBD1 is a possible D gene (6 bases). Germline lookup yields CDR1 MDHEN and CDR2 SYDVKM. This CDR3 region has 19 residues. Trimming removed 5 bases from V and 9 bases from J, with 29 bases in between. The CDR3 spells CASSPDNWRTEIRGSPLHF. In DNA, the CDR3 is TGTGCCAGCAGTCCCGATAACTGGAGGACAGAGATACGGGGTTCACCCCTCCACTTT.

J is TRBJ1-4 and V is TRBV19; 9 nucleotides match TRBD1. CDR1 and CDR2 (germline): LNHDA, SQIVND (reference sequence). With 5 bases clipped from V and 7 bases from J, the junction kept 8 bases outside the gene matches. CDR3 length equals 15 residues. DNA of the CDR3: TGTGCCAGTAGTCCGCCGGGACAGGGAGGTGAAAAACTGTTTTTT. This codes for CASSPPGQGGEKLFF. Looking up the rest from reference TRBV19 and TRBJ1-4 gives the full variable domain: DGGITQSPKYLFRKEGQNVTLSCEQNLNHDAMYWYRQDPGQGLRLIYYSQIVNDFQKGDIAEGYSVSREKKESFPLTVTSAQKNPTAFYLCASSPPGQGGEKLFFGSGTQLSVL.

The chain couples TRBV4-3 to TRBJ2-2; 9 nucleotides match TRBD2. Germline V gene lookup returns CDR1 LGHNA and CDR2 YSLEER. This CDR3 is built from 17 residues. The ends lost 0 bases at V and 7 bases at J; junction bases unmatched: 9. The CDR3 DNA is TGCGCCAGCAGCCAAGAGTCAGCGGGGGGCCTAGGCGGGGAGCTGTTTTTT. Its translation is CASSQESAGGLGGELFF.

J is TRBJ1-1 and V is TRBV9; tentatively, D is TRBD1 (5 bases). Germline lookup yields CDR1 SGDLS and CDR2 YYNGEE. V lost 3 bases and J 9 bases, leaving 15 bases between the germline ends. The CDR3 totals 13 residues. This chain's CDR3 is CASSAGDGPQAFF. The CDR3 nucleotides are TGTGCCAGCAGCGCGGGGGACGGTCCTCAAGCTTTCTTT.

The CDR3 region has the DNA TGCAGTGCTGGTGGTAACAGGGAGAACTACAATGAGCAGTTCTTC. Its protein is CSAGGNRENYNEQFF. The V gene is TRBV20-1, the J gene TRBJ2-1; possible D gene TRBD1, 6 bases. CDR3 length equals 15 residues. From germline, CDR1 is DFQATT and CDR2 SNEGSKA (reference sequence). V was cut by 5 bases and J by 3 bases, with 17 bases left in between.

DNA for the CDR3: TGTGCCAGTAGTTCTAGCGGGGGTAACAATGAGCAGTTCTTC. Encoded protein: CASSSSGGNNEQFF. The rearrangement joins TRBV19 to TRBJ2-1; 10 nucleotides align to TRBD2. Per the germline V gene, CDR1 is LNHDA and CDR2 is SQIVND (reference sequence). V trimming: 5 bases; J trimming: 5 bases; junction bases outside the gene matches: 3. The CDR3 extends over 14 amino acids.

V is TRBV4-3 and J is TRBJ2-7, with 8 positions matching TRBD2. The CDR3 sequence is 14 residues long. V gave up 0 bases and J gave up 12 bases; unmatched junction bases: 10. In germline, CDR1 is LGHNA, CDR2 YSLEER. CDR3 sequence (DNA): TGCGCCAGCAGCCAAGATTGGGGGACTAGGGGTTGGTACTTC. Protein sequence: CASSQDWGTRGWYF.

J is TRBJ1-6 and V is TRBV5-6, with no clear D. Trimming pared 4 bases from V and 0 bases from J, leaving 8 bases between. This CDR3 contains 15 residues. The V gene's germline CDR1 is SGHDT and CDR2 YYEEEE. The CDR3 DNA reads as TGTGCCAGCAGCCCCGGGGTCTCCTATAATTCACCCCTCCACTTT. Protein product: CASSPGVSYNSPLHF.

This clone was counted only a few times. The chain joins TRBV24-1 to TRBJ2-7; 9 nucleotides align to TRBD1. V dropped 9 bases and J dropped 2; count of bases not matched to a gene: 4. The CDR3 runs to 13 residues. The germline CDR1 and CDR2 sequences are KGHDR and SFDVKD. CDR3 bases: TGTGCCACCTGGGACAGGGCAGCCTACGAGCAGTACTTC. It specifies CATWDRAAYEQYF.

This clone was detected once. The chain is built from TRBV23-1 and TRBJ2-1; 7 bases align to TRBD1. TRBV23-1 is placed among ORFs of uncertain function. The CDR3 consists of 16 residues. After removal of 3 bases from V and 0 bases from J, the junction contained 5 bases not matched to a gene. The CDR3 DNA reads TGCGCCAGCAGTCAGGCCACAGGGGTCTCCTACAATGAGCAGTTCTTC. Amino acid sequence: CASSQATGVSYNEQFF.

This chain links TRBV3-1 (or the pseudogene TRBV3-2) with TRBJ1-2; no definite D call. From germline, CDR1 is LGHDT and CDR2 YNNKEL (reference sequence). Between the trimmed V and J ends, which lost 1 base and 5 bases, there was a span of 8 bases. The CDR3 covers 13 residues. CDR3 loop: CASSQAPEYGYTF. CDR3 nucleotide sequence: TGTGCCAGCAGCCAAGCTCCTGAGTATGGCTACACCTTC.

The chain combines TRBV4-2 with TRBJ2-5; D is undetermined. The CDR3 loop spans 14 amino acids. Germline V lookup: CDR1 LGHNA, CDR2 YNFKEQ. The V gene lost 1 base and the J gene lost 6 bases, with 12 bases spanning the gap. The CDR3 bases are TGTGCCAGCAGCCAAGCCCCACTAAGTAAGACCCAGTACTTC. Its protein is CASSQAPLSKTQYF.